This T cell receptor beta chain was documented in a study of neurological immune-mediated disorders. One entry per CDR3 protein, called by TCRdb with MiXCR from the 5' RACE reads. The table has fewer than 55,000 distinct CDR3 sequences, about 6% seen once; the top ten hold about 0.6%. This clonotype showed up many times. The CDR3 length is 18 residues. Germline assignment: CDR1 SGHKS and CDR2 YYEKEE (reference sequence). J gave up 0 bases and V 0 bases, and 7 bases lay outside the gene matches. Input material: CD4+ T cells from blood. This sequence originates from a woman aged 40 to 49 in good health. The chain employs TRBV5-5 and TRBJ2-1, with 9 bases fitting TRBD2. CDR3 in amino acids: CASSLAASGTNSYNEQFF. In DNA form, the CDR3 reads TGTGCCAGCAGCTTGGCGGCTAGCGGGACCAACTCCTACAATGAGCAGTTCTTC.